This is a list of T cell receptor beta chains from one sample in a study of blood T cell repertoires in COVID-19. TCRdb keeps only in-frame clones here, not all; method: immunoSEQ multiplex PCR. The table has under 200,000 clones, approximately 87% seen once. The source material was peripheral blood. These receptors were collected from a woman in her sixties with COVID-19, enrolled during active disease. The CDR3 runs from the conserved cysteine through the conserved F or W. The D gene is left open where the match is weak. Rows give clone size only sometimes, using once, few, many, or a class for an expanded clone.

clone_size j_call d_call v_call cdr3_nt cdr3_aa
NA TRBJ1-3 NA TRBV7-2 TGTGCCAGCAGCTTTGGAGCAGGGAGGAGGAACACCATATATTTT CASSFGAGRRNTIYF
NA TRBJ2-1 NA TRBV14 TGTGCCAGCAGCCAAGATCAGGTGCCCAATGAGCAGTTCTTC CASSQDQVPNEQFF
NA TRBJ2-1 TRBD2 TRBV24-1 TGTGCCACCAGTGGTGTTAGCGGGAGGGCCCCGAATGAGCAGTTCTTC CATSGVSGRAPNEQFF
NA TRBJ1-5 TRBD1 TRBV27 TGTGCCAGCAGTTTATTGGGATCAGGGGGCCAGCCCCAGCATTTT CASSLLGSGGQPQHF
NA TRBJ2-1 TRBD2 TRBV7-3 TGTGCCAGCAGCCACGGGGTAGCGGGAAAGGGAAATGAGCAGTTCTTC CASSHGVAGKGNEQFF
NA TRBJ2-1 NA TRBV18 TGTGCCAGCTCACCACCCCAGGGGTTCAATGAGCAGTTCTTC CASSPPQGFNEQFF
NA TRBJ2-6 NA TRBV5-4 TGTGCCAGCAGCTCAGGGTACGGGGCCAACGTCCTGACTTTC CASSSGYGANVLTF
NA TRBJ1-5 NA TRBV4-2 TGTGCCAGCAGCCAAGGGGAGGGGCAGCCCCAGCATTTT CASSQGEGQPQHF
NA TRBJ2-5 NA TRBV3-1/TRBV3-2 TGTGCCAGCAGCCAAGATTCCTCATCGGGGACCCAGTACTTC CASSQDSSSGTQYF
NA TRBJ1-2 NA TRBV19 TGTGCCAGTAGTCCAACAGGGTTGATTGGCTACACCTTC CASSPTGLIGYTF
NA TRBJ1-1 TRBD1 TRBV19 TGTGCCAGTAGTATGAGCAGGGGAGTGGGACAGGGTACTCGTCGTTTAACTGAAGCTTTCTTT CASSMSRGVGQGTRRLTEAFF
NA TRBJ2-3 TRBD2 TRBV6-4 TGTGCCAGCAGTGACCGCCCTAGCGGCAACACAGATACGCAGTATTTT CASSDRPSGNTDTQYF
NA TRBJ2-1 TRBD2 TRBV6-5 TGTGCCAGCAGTTACCCGGGACTAGCGGGAGAGCAGTTCTTC CASSYPGLAGEQFF
NA TRBJ1-2 TRBD1 TRBV6-2/TRBV6-3 TGTGCCAGCAGTCGTCAGACAGGGTTAAATCATGGCTACACCTTC CASSRQTGLNHGYTF
NA TRBJ2-1 NA TRBV20-1 TGCAGTGCTAGTCAGGTGGGAAGGGAGCCGTCCTACAATGAGCAGTTCTTC CSASQVGREPSYNEQFF
NA TRBJ1-1 NA TRBV12-3/TRBV12-4 TGTGCCAGCACCCCCTCCTTGACAGGAGAAGCTTTCTTT CASTPSLTGEAFF
NA TRBJ2-7 NA TRBV6-5 TGTGCCAGCAGTTACAATTCGGGCTACGAGCAGTACTTC CASSYNSGYEQYF
few TRBJ1-1 NA TRBV6-5 TGTGCCAGCAGAAAGAGGGAATTCGGCACTGAAGCTTTCTTT CASRKREFGTEAFF
NA TRBJ2-7 TRBD2 TRBV14 TGTGCCAGCAGCCAAGATAGGGCTAGCGGGAGCAATTGGAAGGAGCAGTACTTC CASSQDRASGSNWKEQYF
NA TRBJ2-5 NA TRBV9 TGTGCCAGCAGCCGTCACAGCGGGACATATAAAGAGACCCAGTACTTC CASSRHSGTYKETQYF
NA TRBJ2-3 TRBD2 TRBV18 TGTGCCAGCTCCCCCGGCAGGCGGGAGGGCACAGATACGCAGTATTTT CASSPGRREGTDTQYF
NA TRBJ1-6 NA TRBV5-4 TGTGCCAGCAGCTTGGCCCCAGACAGTAATTCACCCCTCCACTTT CASSLAPDSNSPLHF
few TRBJ1-4 NA TRBV10-3 TGTGCCATCAGAGGGGTAACTAATGAAAAACTGTTTTTT CAIRGVTNEKLFF
once TRBJ2-7 TRBD2 TRBV5-8 TGTGCCAGCAGCTTCGGACTAGCGGCTCTCTACGAGCAGTACTTC CASSFGLAALYEQYF
NA TRBJ2-1 TRBD2 TRBV9 TGTGCCAGCAGCTCCCATCCTGCTAGCGGGGGCTACAATGAGCAGTTCTTC CASSSHPASGGYNEQFF
NA TRBJ2-5 TRBD1 TRBV9 TGTGCCAGCAGCCCACAAGGGACAGAGCAAGAGACCCAGTACTTC CASSPQGTEQETQYF
NA TRBJ1-1 NA TRBV6-5 TGTGCCAGCAGATCAACTGAAGCTTTCTTT CASRSTEAFF
once TRBJ1-1 NA TRBV19 TGTGCCAGTGCGATTCTCGGGAACACTGAAGCTTTCTTT CASAILGNTEAFF
NA TRBJ1-1 NA TRBV5-1 TGCGCCAGCAGGCTTGGAATCCTATTGGGGGCGTTTGGAGATGAAGCTTTCTTT CASRLGILLGAFGDEAFF
NA TRBJ2-5 NA TRBV7-2 TGTGCCACCCAGCCCAGGACACTGCGGGAGACCCAGTACTTC CATQPRTLRETQYF
NA TRBJ2-6 NA TRBV7-9 TGTGCCAGCAACCCAAAAAGGCCGGAGGGCGCCTCTGGGGCCAACGTCCTGACTTTC CASNPKRPEGASGANVLTF
few TRBJ2-2 TRBD1 TRBV7-9 TGTGCCAGCAGACCCGGACAGGGGGGCACCGGGGAGCTGTTTTTT CASRPGQGGTGELFF
NA TRBJ1-5 NA TRBV19 TGTGCCAGTAACTCTGCGGCCCTAAGCAATCAGCCCCAGCATTTT CASNSAALSNQPQHF